This T cell receptor beta chain came from a study of identical twins (TCRdb year 2016). Context from the whole study: TCR alpha and beta repertoires from monozygotic twins, unrelated adults of various ages and cord blood were deep-sequenced to test whether fetal clonotypes persist. To rule out contamination, the twin experiments were replicated at different times with different library preparation protocols.

A note on this clonotype: Its antigen is currently not known. No much larger clonotype is one base removed from it; base qualities were not supplied.

After removal of 6 bases from V and 4 bases from J, the junction retains 8 bases not matched to a gene. The CDR3 holds 15 amino acids from the cysteine to the phenylalanine. The DNA shown is the 45-base CDR3, in frame from base 1. Every donor in the study was a healthy Caucasian. The twin cohort consisted of three pairs of female monozygotic twins, all aged roughly 18 to 29 years. Positive isolation kits from Invitrogen were used to isolate CD4+ and CD8+ T cell populations. Library preparation used 5' RACE. The sample was run on an Illumina HiSeq 2000. A universal primer binding site was introduced by template switching, and a unique molecular identifier was present in the final cDNA, enabling accurate counting of TCR cDNA molecules. Specific primers in the conserved constant-segment region were used to synthesize first-strand cDNA for the TCR alpha and beta chains. To control for contamination, each cDNA library was double barcoded with a SMART-Mk sample barcode plus Illumina barcodes. Two successive PCR steps introduced TruSeq adapter sequences along with Illumina sample barcodes. Sequencing of the TCR alpha and beta cDNA libraries was done on the Illumina HiSeq platform using custom primers. The paper's processing steps were these. Unique molecular identifiers were extracted from raw reads with MiGEC, and CDR3 positions were determined with MiXCR. Recombination models were inferred per individual with the repgenHMM and IGoR tools using an EM algorithm. The tcR package in R was used for shared clonotype analysis, with sharing normalized by the product of cloneset sizes. To study raw recombination free of thymic and clonal selection effects, out-of-frame nonproductive sequences were analyzed. TCRdb reanalyzed the raw reads on its own, using fastp at Q25 for trimming and MiXCR for clone calling, and kept in-frame beta chains. For every CDR3 protein sequence, its rows merge into one entry that carries the most common genes and DNA. The V and J calls and clone size come from TCRdb's table, not from the authors' own analysis. The sample records 450,000 or so distinct CDR3 sequences, 12% to 15% of which are singletons. Clones ranked in the top ten supply 0.52% of the sample.

General study outcomes and caveats: Fewer insertions were carried by abundant cord blood beta clonotypes, a similar but weaker trend appeared in young adult naive repertoires, and no such trend appeared in memory repertoires. Because the same donors could not be followed over many years, the conclusions depended on cross-sectional statistical analysis. Invariant T cells such as MAIT and iNKT could partly confound zero-insertion analyses, although diverse VJ usage argued against such confounding for most clonotypes. Compared with coincidental sharing between unrelated individuals, an excess of low generation-probability sequences was observed among out-of-frame TCR alpha sequences shared between twins. In beta out-of-frame sequences, excess twin sharing was weaker, because having fewer shared sequences lowered the signal-to-noise ratio. Out-of-frame TCR alpha sharing in monozygotic twins was systematically underestimated by recombination models, whereas sharing between unrelated individuals was in agreement with the recombination models.

The same sample was also studied in work on yellow fever vaccine responses in identical twins. The second study's authors report: The T cell response to vaccination in identical twins was reported by the authors to appear partly convergent and partly personalized. In the study, vaccine-responding T cell clones were precisely tracked in identical twins.

The sample taken for sequencing was CD4+ T cells sorted from blood. In this chain, TRBV12-3 or TRBV12-4 is recombined with TRBJ2-5, with 10 junctional bases fitting TRBD1. The receptor was isolated from a woman between 18 and 29 years old in good health. The DNA sequence is as follows: TGTGCCAGCAGCACCGGGACAGGGGAGGGAGAGACCCAGTACTTC. This is translated as CASSTGTGEGETQYF.